The T cell receptor beta chain described here comes from a study of beta chain features in type 1 diabetes (dated by TCRdb to 2016 to 2019). As for the study more broadly: Mean age, gender distribution, total cell number and subset yield did not differ between patients and healthy donors. In the study, TCRB repertoires of sorted circulating CD4+ T cell subsets from recently diagnosed type 1 diabetes patients were compared with those of matched healthy donors. A total of 90 million to 140 million sorted cells were examined across all samples, and RNA yield correlated strongly with the number of cells per subset. Regulatory and stem cell-like memory subsets were isolated from only 8 patients and about eight healthy donors, whereas naive and central memory subsets came from all 30 or so donors.

This clone was picked up a small number of times. Its antigen is currently not known. Base qualities are not at hand, and no much larger clone is one base apart. A single peripheral blood draw of approximately 0.11 L on average was collected from each donor into heparinised tubes. A BD FACSAria II was used to sort naive, central memory, regulatory and stem cell-like memory CD4+ T cells with a panel that included CD45RO, CCR7, CD25, CD127, CD95 and CD27. A purity above 95% was achieved for all sorted populations. PBMCs were separated immediately by Lymphoprep density gradient centrifugation and were stained directly, without being cultured. To minimize batch effects, samples were stained and sorted in pairs, one healthy donor with one patient per experiment. Study-level results and caveats: Naive, central memory and regulatory TCRB repertoires appeared to be more similar among patients than among healthy donors. A moderate but significant shortening of TCRB CDR3 length was observed in type 1 diabetes patients in all four CD4+ subsets. Only small numbers of individuals were included in the HLA sub-analyses, which left unresolved whether HLA type had any influence on TCRB rearrangement. At VDJ recombination sites, type 1 diabetes patients had fewer insertions and more deleted nucleotides, which implies abnormalities in thymic rearrangement. PCR may preferentially amplify shorter templates, but because patient and control samples were amplified and corrected together, any resulting skew would affect both groups equally. Because cDNA was sequenced instead of genomic DNA, highly expressing activated cells could be over-represented, though the groups showed no difference in activation or CD3 levels.

All of the isolated RNA was reverse transcribed with the High Capacity cDNA Reverse Transcription Kit, so expressed TCRB transcripts were sequenced. Naive, central memory and regulatory T cell samples underwent deep immunoSEQ sequencing, averaging about 3.5 million total reads per sample. Sorted cells were lysed in RLT buffer and RNA was extracted with DNase-treated RNeasy Micro or Mini kits, depending on cell number. Each cell subset was processed on its own to prevent cross-contamination, while patient and healthy donor samples were processed together. TCRB sequences were amplified from cDNA with the immunoSEQ multiplex PCR, producing 87-bp fragments spanning the CDR3 region. Amplicons were sequenced on the Illumina HiSeq platform. In the original analysis: PCR bias was computationally corrected using synthetic template baselines, reads within Hamming distance 2 were collapsed, and singletons that could not be merged were discarded. By aligning reads against IMGT, V, D and J genes, CDR3 length, and insertions or deletions at six rearrangement sites were assigned. Within each subset, clonotype counts were normalized to sorted cell number, and only after that were true diversity and Gini coefficients computed with the tcR R package. Repertoire sharing was quantified using the overlap coefficient calculated on TCRB nucleotide sequences. Out-of-frame TCRB sequences from naive cells were analyzed as a proxy for the pre-selection repertoire. Sourced from immuneACCESS, this table was stored by TCRdb with only in-frame sequences that have V and J called. A share of the clones is absent; for the studies checked, an unresolved V gene accounts for under half, and the remainder has no known explanation. The V and J calls and clone size come from that table; D and trimming were worked out from the DNA. Recorded for this sample are more than 300,000 clones; roughly 12% of them occurred a single time. About 0.01% of the sample belongs to the ten largest clones.

The sample comprised naive CD4+ T cells from blood. What this sample's cell subset or site label stands for: true naive CD4+ T cells. The sequence was collected from a woman aged 18 to 35 with type 1 diabetes.

The CDR3 region reads CASSSGQGGNTEAFF. In nucleotide form, the sequence is TGTGCCAGCAGCAGTGGACAGGGGGGAAACACTGAAGCTTTCTTT. The chain is assembled from TRBV5-4 and TRBJ1-1; 10 bases in the middle match TRBD1. From its cysteine to its phenylalanine, the CDR3 spans 15 amino acids. The read is trimmed to its CDR3 DNA, 45 bases read in frame from base 1. The junction shows trimming of 4 bases on V and 2 bases on J, and the gene matches do not reach 5 bases of it. Via the germline V gene (reference sequence), CDR1 is SGHNT and CDR2 YYREEE.